These 18 T cell receptor beta chains were sequenced from one sample in a study of T cell responses to AZD1222 COVID-19 vaccine. The method was immunoSEQ multiplex PCR; TCRdb's version includes in-frame clones alone and lacks a portion of them. There are about 42,000 clones in the sample; about 91% occur only once, and approximately 25% lies in the top ten. The sample in question was peripheral blood, obtained 28 days after the second AZD1222 dose. These receptors originate from an adult who received the AZD1222 COVID-19 vaccine.

This clone was recorded only once. The gene calls are TRBV2 and TRBJ2-7; D not resolved. Trimming cost V 8 bases and J 0 bases, with 14 bases left between them. Germline-derived CDR1 and CDR2 are SNHLY and FYNNEI. This CDR3 contains 14 residues. The CDR3 reads CASLSRDISYEQYF. Here the CDR3 DNA reads TGTGCCAGCCTGAGTAGGGATATCTCCTACGAGCAGTACTTC.

This chain links TRBV20-1 with TRBJ1-2; 11 nucleotides match TRBD1. This CDR3 contains 11 residues. Germline CDR1 DFQATT, CDR2 SNEGSKA (reference sequence). J was trimmed by 7 bases and V by 6 bases; bases with no gene match: 1. CDR3 sequence: CSAGTGGGYTF. The CDR3 DNA is TGCAGTGCCGGGACAGGGGGTGGCTACACCTTC.

V gene TRBV7-9 combines with J gene TRBJ2-4; D uncertain. V dropped 3 bases and J dropped 6 bases, with 9 bases sitting between them. The CDR3 spans 13 residues. Germline-derived CDR1 and CDR2 are SEHNR and FQNEAQ (reference sequence). In DNA, the CDR3 is TGTGCCAGCAGCTTCCCCCCGGGAAACATTCAGTACTTC. This translates into CASSFPPGNIQYF.

The chain links TRBV5-6 to TRBJ2-3; maybe TRBD2 (6 bases). The germline V and J ends were trimmed by 4 bases and 1 base, with 13 bases remaining between them. The CDR3 spans 15 residues. Per germline, CDR1 SGHDT and CDR2 YYEEEE. The CDR3 sequence is CASSVGTLRTDTQYF. CDR3 in DNA: TGTGCCAGCAGCGTCGGGACTCTCCGCACAGATACGCAGTATTTT. The full variable domain, its missing parts supplied by reference TRBV5-6 and TRBJ2-3, is DAGVTQSPTHLIKTRGQQVTLRCSPKSGHDTVSWYQQALGQGPQFIFQYYEEEERQRGNFPDRFSGHQFPNYSSELNVNALLLGDSALYLCASSVGTLRTDTQYFGPGTRLTVL.

CDR3 in amino acids: CASSLVTGYNEQFF. The CDR3 nucleotides are TGCGCCAGCAGCTTGGTGACAGGGTACAATGAGCAGTTCTTC. The chain combines TRBV5-1 with TRBJ2-1; 7 bases are a match to TRBD1. The germline V gene encodes CDR1 SGHRS and CDR2 YFSETQ. The V segment lost 0 bases and the J segment 4 bases; nucleotides outside the gene matches: 1. This CDR3 has 14 residues.

The chain recombines TRBV5-6 with TRBJ1-4, with D unresolved. This CDR3 comprises 14 residues. The ends were cut back, 0 bases at V and 8 bases at J, with 11 bases in the middle. Germline CDR1 SGHDT, CDR2 YYEEEE. The CDR3: CASSLDNGGEKLFF. The DNA for the CDR3 is TGTGCCAGCAGCTTGGACAATGGAGGGGAAAAACTGTTTTTT.

The chain carries TRBV5-1 and TRBJ2-3; possibly TRBD2 for D (6 bases). The CDR3 is made up of 16 amino acids. CDR1 is SGHRS and CDR2 is YFSETQ in the germline V gene. Trimming left V 4 bases short and J 2 bases short, with 17 bases between. CDR3 residues: CASSPDSAGSTDTQYF. The CDR3 DNA reads as TGCGCCAGCAGCCCAGACTCGGCGGGGTCCACAGATACGCAGTATTTT.

V and J are TRBV11-3 and TRBJ2-3; D remains unclear. The CDR3 sequence is 15 residues long. V dropped 1 base and J dropped 2 bases, with 10 bases sitting between them. Germline V gene sequence: CDR1 SGHNT, CDR2 YENEEA. The CDR3 DNA reads as TGTGCCAGCAGCTTAGGTCAACGAGACACAGATACGCAGTATTTT. Translating gives CASSLGQRDTDTQYF.

This sequence joins TRBV5-1 and TRBJ2-3; D tentatively reads TRBD1 or TRBD2 (5 bases each). Trimming cost V 1 base and J 4 bases, with 16 bases left between them. CDR1 is SGHRS, CDR2 YFSETQ, per germline. This CDR3 is 16 amino acids long. The CDR3 DNA is TGCGCCAGCAGCTTGCCGGGACCTCCGACCGCAGATACGCAGTATTTT. This sequence encodes CASSLPGPPTADTQYF. The full variable domain, rest sourced from reference TRBV5-1 and TRBJ2-3, is KAGVTQTPRYLIKTRGQQVTLSCSPISGHRSVSWYQQTPGQGLQFLFEYFSETQRNKGNFPGRFSGRQFSNSRSEMNVSTLELGDSALYLCASSLPGPPTADTQYFGPGTRLTVL.

DNA for the CDR3: TGTGCCAGCAGTATGGGTCCTTCCTGGGTAGAGGAGACCCAGTACTTC. It encodes CASSMGPSWVEETQYF. The J gene is TRBJ2-5, the V gene TRBV27; D call uncertain. With 5 bases removed from V and 5 bases from J, the gap between germline ends came to 21 bases. CDR1 and CDR2 (germline): MNHEY, SMNVEV (reference sequence). The CDR3 has 16 amino acids.

V is TRBV6-2 or TRBV6-3 and J is TRBJ2-3, with 7 bases matching TRBD1. There are 15 residues in the CDR3. CDR1 is MNHEY, CDR2 SVGEGT, per germline. V shed 6 bases and J 6 bases; nucleotides not matched to a gene: 12. In nucleotides, the CDR3 is TGTGCCAGCAGCCTCAGGGGGTCGACGAGGGATACGCAGTATTTT. The encoded protein is CASSLRGSTRDTQYF.

The V gene is TRBV7-3, the J gene TRBJ1-1, with D unclear. Germline-derived CDR1 and CDR2 are SGHTA and FQGTGA. The CDR3 length is 13 residues. The ends were cut back, 0 bases at V and 0 bases at J, with 2 bases in the middle. CDR3 DNA: TGTGCCAGCAGCTTAACAGTGAACACTGAAGCTTTCTTT. Its protein is CASSLTVNTEAFF.

The genes are TRBV13 and TRBJ2-7, with a possible D match to TRBD2 (7 bases). The CDR3 has 14 amino acids. Germline assignment: CDR1 PRHDT and CDR2 FYEKMQ (reference sequence). V gave up 2 bases and J gave up 9 bases, with 17 bases separating them. DNA of the CDR3: TGTGCCAGCAGCTTACGCCGGAGCGGGACAAGGCAGTACTTC. Amino acids: CASSLRRSGTRQYF.

The chain joins TRBV28 to TRBJ2-7; TRBD1 is a possible D gene (6 bases). CDR3 size: 14 residues. The germline V gene encodes CDR1 MDHEN and CDR2 SYDVKM. The ends were cut back, 7 bases at V and 3 bases at J, with 16 bases in the middle. The DNA of the CDR3 is TGTGCCAGCACCTCAGGACAGCGCATCTACGAGCAGTACTTC. This encodes CASTSGQRIYEQYF.

This chain joins TRBV6-2 or TRBV6-3 and TRBJ1-5; the D gene is possibly TRBD1 (5 bases). V gave up 6 bases and J gave up 5 bases, with 14 bases separating them. CDR1 is MNHEY, CDR2 SVGEGT, per germline. CDR3 length: 14 amino acids. The CDR3 DNA reads as TGTGCCAGCAGCCCAGGGAGTTTCGATCAGCCCCAGCATTTT. Its protein is CASSPGSFDQPQHF.

V gene TRBV7-3 combines with J gene TRBJ1-1; a weak D match, TRBD1 (5 bases). V gave up 4 bases and J gave up 4 bases, with 16 bases separating them. This CDR3 is built from 15 residues. Looked up from germline, CDR1 is SGHTA and CDR2 is FQGTGA. The CDR3, as DNA: TGTGCCAGCAGCTCCGGTGGGGGGAGGAGCACTGAAGCTTTCTTT. It yields the protein CASSSGGGRSTEAFF. Drawing the rest from reference TRBV7-3 and TRBJ1-1, the complete variable domain is GAGVSQTPSNKVTEKGKYVELRCDPISGHTALYWYRQSLGQGPEFLIYFQGTGAADDSGLPNDRFFAVRPEGSVSTLKIQRTERGDSAVYLCASSSGGGRSTEAFFGQGTRLTVV.

V usage is TRBV30 and J usage is TRBJ1-2; no clear D. Germline loops: CDR1 GTSNPN, CDR2 SVGIG (reference sequence). The CDR3 spans 15 residues. Trimming stripped 2 bases from V and 5 bases from J, with 18 bases between. As DNA, the CDR3 is TGTGCCTGGAGTTTTTTAGGGCGCGACGCGTATGGCTACACCTTC. Protein: CAWSFLGRDAYGYTF.

The gene calls are TRBV28 and TRBJ1-2; D is undetermined. Germline V gives CDR1 MDHEN, CDR2 SYDVKM. Trimming shortened V by 2 bases and J by 3 bases, and 4 bases separated the two germline ends. The CDR3 loop spans 12 amino acids. Here the CDR3 reads CASSLQDYGYTF. The CDR3 DNA reads TGTGCCAGCAGTTTACAGGACTATGGCTACACCTTC.